This TCR beta chain was sequenced for a study of T cell responses to AZD1222 COVID-19 vaccine. Notes on the study in general: Close to half of spike-specific TCRs reportedly recognize unmutated variant regions. Repertoires were collected only later (after the peak T cell response had occurred).

Both about-4-week and about-12-week second-dose recipients were combined. A note on this clone: Antigen: not known.

The CDR3 totals 18 residues. Germline V gives CDR1 SNHLY, CDR2 FYNNEI. V was clipped by 10 bases and J by 4 bases, with 31 bases between them. Produced via immunoSEQ multiplex PCR; TCRdb's table is partial and in-frame only. The data hold some 130,000 clones, with around 92% observed a single time. This TCR derives from an adult who received the AZD1222 COVID-19 vaccine. The input for sequencing was peripheral blood, taken 28 days after the second AZD1222 dose. The chain is built from TRBV2 and TRBJ1-1; D is perhaps TRBD1 (6 bases). The CDR3 sequence: CAIPVQKTGNFWSTEAFF. In DNA form, the CDR3 reads TGTGCCATCCCCGTCCAGAAAACAGGGAATTTTTGGAGCACTGAAGCTTTCTTT.